The 14 T cell receptor beta chains reported below all come from one sample, sequenced in a study of Tregs in tolerant kidney transplant recipients. Clones were sequenced by immunoSEQ multiplex PCR, and TCRdb holds only the in-frame ones, with some missing. The sample lists tens of thousands of clones, around 83% occurring once. Sequenced: CD4+ T cells from blood. The receptors were gathered from a human donor in good health.

The genes are TRBV7-2 and TRBJ1-2; 10 positions agree with TRBD1. The germline CDR1 and CDR2 sequences are SGHTA and FQGNSA. J gave up 2 bases and V 5 bases, and 2 bases lay outside the gene matches. The CDR3 runs 14 residues. CDR3 protein: CASSVDRGNYGYTF. The CDR3, as DNA: TGTGCCAGCAGCGTGGACAGGGGGAACTATGGCTACACCTTC.

The rearrangement uses TRBV5-6 and TRBJ2-7, with D possibly called TRBD1 or TRBD2 (5 bases each). The CDR3 covers 15 residues. Germline values: CDR1 SGHDT, CDR2 YYEEEE. With 0 bases removed from V and 2 bases from J, the gap between germline ends came to 12 bases. CDR3 loop: CASSLGRDAPYEQYF. The CDR3, as DNA: TGTGCCAGCAGCTTGGGTAGGGACGCGCCCTACGAGCAGTACTTC.

DNA of the CDR3: TGTGCCAGCAGCTTTATGACAGGGTTAAACACTGAAGCTTTCTTT. Protein: CASSFMTGLNTEAFF. The V call is TRBV7-9, the J call TRBJ1-1, with 7 bases identical to TRBD1. Per the germline V gene, CDR1 is SEHNR and CDR2 is FQNEAQ (reference sequence). V gave up 3 bases and J gave up 2 bases; unmatched junction bases: 6. The CDR3 runs 15 residues.

The V call is TRBV5-1, the J call TRBJ2-5, with D uncertain. This CDR3 comprises 15 residues. Germline V gene sequence: CDR1 SGHRS, CDR2 YFSETQ. V dropped 4 bases and J dropped 5 bases, with 18 bases sitting between them. The CDR3 region has the DNA TGCGCCAGCAGCATCAGCCCCAACCCTAGGGAGACCCAGTACTTC. Encoded protein: CASSISPNPRETQYF.

The genes are TRBV7-3 and TRBJ2-7; 11 positions agree with TRBD1. The CDR3 sequence is 14 residues long. V was pared by 4 bases and J by 6 bases, with 5 bases of the junction left unmatched. Germline V lookup: CDR1 SGHTA, CDR2 FQGTGA. The CDR3: CASSSGTGGSEQYF. CDR3 DNA: TGTGCCAGCAGCTCGGGGACAGGGGGAAGCGAGCAGTACTTC.

The gene calls are TRBV18 and TRBJ1-2; TRBD1 might be the D (6 bases). Trimming pared 2 bases from V and 5 bases from J, leaving 15 bases between. The germline V gene encodes CDR1 KGHSH and CDR2 LQKENI. The CDR3 sequence is 15 residues long. The CDR3 nucleotides read TGTGCCAGCTCACCAAACCCGACAGGCGGATATGGCTACACCTTC. This encodes CASSPNPTGGYGYTF.

The rearrangement joins TRBV19 to TRBJ1-2, with D unresolved. Germline V gives CDR1 LNHDA, CDR2 SQIVND (reference sequence). V dropped 5 bases and J dropped 4 bases, with 8 bases sitting between them. This CDR3 comprises 12 residues. The CDR3 reads CASSFAVYGYTF. The CDR3 DNA is TGTGCCAGTAGTTTCGCAGTCTATGGCTACACCTTC. Supplemented by reference TRBV19 and TRBJ1-2, the full variable domain reads DGGITQSPKYLFRKEGQNVTLSCEQNLNHDAMYWYRQDPGQGLRLIYYSQIVNDFQKGDIAEGYSVSREKKESFPLTVTSAQKNPTAFYLCASSFAVYGYTFGSGTRLTVV.

This clone is medium-sized by share. The chain has TRBV5-1 and TRBJ1-1; the match to TRBD1 covers 8 bases. In germline, CDR1 is SGHRS, CDR2 YFSETQ. J gave up 11 bases and V 0 bases, and 9 bases lay outside the gene matches. The CDR3 extends over 14 amino acids. The CDR3 DNA follows: TGCGCCAGCAGCTTGGGGACAGGGCGGGTTTCGGCTTTCTTT. It translates to CASSLGTGRVSAFF.

The chain employs TRBV7-2 and TRBJ2-1; 8 bases agree with TRBD2. Germline trimming cut 0 bases from V and 7 bases from J; bases unmatched to any gene: 11. The CDR3 totals 17 residues. Looked up from germline, CDR1 is SGHTA and CDR2 is FQGNSA. CDR3 amino acids: CASSLAMFAGGKNEQFF. The CDR3 region has the DNA TGTGCCAGCAGCTTAGCCATGTTTGCGGGAGGTAAGAATGAGCAGTTCTTC.

This clone turned up a few times. The chain uses TRBV7-9 and TRBJ1-5; D unresolved. CDR3 length: 13 residues. V dropped 5 bases and J dropped 7 bases, with 12 bases sitting between them. Looked up from germline, CDR1 is SEHNR and CDR2 is FQNEAQ (reference sequence). The CDR3 bases are TGTGCCAGCAGCCCGTTCTCCGGACAGCCCCAGCATTTT. It translates to CASSPFSGQPQHF.

The chain combines TRBV7-6 with TRBJ2-5, with D possibly being TRBD2 (6 bases). Germline V CDR1 and CDR2: SGHVS, FNYEAQ. There are 16 residues in the CDR3. V was clipped by 5 bases and J by 3 bases, with 19 bases between them. CDR3 loop: CASSRRASAIKETQYF. Written as DNA, the CDR3 is TGTGCCAGCAGCCGTCGGGCTAGCGCCATTAAAGAGACCCAGTACTTC.

This clone has only a few counts. The rearrangement links TRBV19 to TRBJ1-5; tentative D call: TRBD1 (6 bases). This CDR3 comprises 13 residues. Looked up from germline, CDR1 is LNHDA and CDR2 is SQIVND (reference sequence). V was trimmed by 4 bases and J by 8 bases, leaving 12 bases between them. CDR3 sequence (DNA): TGTGCCAGTAGTAGACGACCAGGGGAGCCCCAGCATTTT. Protein sequence: CASSRRPGEPQHF.

J is TRBJ2-7 and V is TRBV5-4; 8 bases fit TRBD2. V lost 2 bases, J lost 5 bases, and 3 bases stayed unmatched. Germline values: CDR1 SGHNT, CDR2 YYREEE (reference sequence). This CDR3 has 13 amino acids. Here the CDR3 DNA reads TGTGCCAGCAGCTTTAGTAGCGGGGACGAGCAGTACTTC. This sequence encodes CASSFSSGDEQYF.

V gene TRBV5-1 combines with J gene TRBJ2-7; D may be TRBD1 (6 bases). Between the trimmed V and J ends, which lost 4 bases and 4 bases, there was a span of 12 bases. This CDR3 spans 13 amino acids. The germline CDR1 and CDR2 sequences are SGHRS and YFSETQ. CDR3 nucleotide sequence: TGCGCCAGCAGCCCGGGACAAGAATACGAGCAGTACTTC. Protein sequence: CASSPGQEYEQYF.